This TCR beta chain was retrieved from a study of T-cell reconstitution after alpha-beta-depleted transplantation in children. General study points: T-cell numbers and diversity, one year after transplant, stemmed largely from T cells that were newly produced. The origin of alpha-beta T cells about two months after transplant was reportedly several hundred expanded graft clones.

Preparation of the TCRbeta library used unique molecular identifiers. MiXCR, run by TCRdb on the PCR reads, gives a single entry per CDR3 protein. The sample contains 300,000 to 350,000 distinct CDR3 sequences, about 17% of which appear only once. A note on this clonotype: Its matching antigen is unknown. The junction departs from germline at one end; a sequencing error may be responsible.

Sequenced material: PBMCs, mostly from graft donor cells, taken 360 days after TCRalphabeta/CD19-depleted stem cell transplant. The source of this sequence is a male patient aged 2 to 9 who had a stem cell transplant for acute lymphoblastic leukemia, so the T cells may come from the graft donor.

CDR3 bases: TGCTGTGCTAGCCGGACTAGCGGGAGGCCGGGGGGCGGGGAGCTGTTTTTT. Translating gives CCASRTSGRPGGGELFF. V and J are TRBV20-1 and TRBJ2-2; 14 positions match TRBD2. The CDR3 is made up of 17 amino acids. Per the germline V gene, CDR1 is DFQATT and CDR2 is SNEGSKA (reference sequence).